This T cell receptor (beta chain) was sequenced in a study of T cells after yellow fever vaccination (dated by TCRdb to the late 2010s). Background on the whole study: Libraries from fractions with low cell numbers were prepared with the SMART-Seq v4 Ultra Low Input RNA kit. Bulk PBMC replicates and cell subsets were isolated from blood drawn at multiple timepoints before and after both primary and secondary immunization. Bulk TCR alpha and beta repertoires were sequenced longitudinally to track T-cell clones before and after primary and booster YFV17D yellow fever vaccination. Two healthy male donors made up the cohort, one aged 18 to 30 years and the other aged 30 to 40 years.

Points on this clonotype: This clone's antigen is unknown. Base quality data are lacking; no much larger clone is found one base away.

In light of the paper, this sample's treatment or condition label describes: live attenuated yellow fever vaccine strain. At each blood-draw timepoint, two biological replicates of bulk PBMCs were obtained. PBMCs were isolated from peripheral blood using a standard Ficoll-Paque protocol. RNA was extracted with TriZol from bulk PBMCs, CD4 and CD8 fractions, and dextramer-positive and dextramer-negative fractions. The instrument given in TCRdb is Illumina NovaSeq 6000. Synthesis of TCR cDNA relied on 5'RACE template switching, a step that introduced a universal primer site along with unique molecular identifiers. Priming of cDNA synthesis was performed from both the TCR alpha and TCR beta constant segments. Libraries were amplified in two PCR steps, with sample barcodes and sequencing adapters added in the second step. Libraries were sequenced on Illumina HiSeq 2500 (2x100 bp) or NovaSeq (2x150 bp). The original methods were these. Demultiplexing of reads and collapsing into UMI consensus sequences were performed with MIGEC, and V(D)J alignment was carried out with MiXCR. Vaccine-responding clonotypes were defined with edgeR using replicate PBMC samples, requiring FDR below 0.01 and a log2 fold change above 5 up to day 15. CD4 or CD8 identity was assigned to each bulk clonotype according to whether the clonotype was present at higher abundance in the sequenced CD4 repertoire or the sequenced CD8 repertoire. TCRdb reprocessed the public reads (quality trimming at Q25 with fastp, clone calling with MiXCR) and kept in-frame beta chains. Identical CDR3 proteins give one entry, which carries the most common genes and DNA. TCRdb's processing, not the authors', yielded these V and J calls. This sample is represented by a few hundred thousand distinct CDR3 sequences; approximately 19% of them were singletons. Clones ranked in the top ten supply 18% of the sample.

Points the paper makes about the study in general: Computational filtering was required because FACS-sorted repertoires could contain abundant contaminating clonotypes from the bulk population. A small share of clonotypes was detected in both CD4 and CD8 compartments, with the overlap likely arising from convergent recombination. Because the study included only two donors, the extent to which the findings can be generalized is limited. After the booster, most of the clones that had expanded following primary vaccination were detected again (almost 98% of CD4 and around 90% of CD8), which suggests that memory was broadly maintained. The secondary T-cell response was found to be weaker but faster than the primary response, with a peak reached on day 5 rather than on day 15.

From the cysteine through the phenylalanine, the CDR3 covers 16 amino acids. Here the CDR3 DNA is all that survives: 48 bases in frame from base 1. V ends up 6 bases short and J 3 bases short, with an unmatched junction base count of 15. Based on the germline V gene (reference sequence), the CDR1 and CDR2 sequences are DFQATT and SNEGSKA. The sequence derives from a man between 18 and 29 years old who received the YFV17D yellow fever vaccine. The chain joins TRBV20-1 to TRBJ2-3, with 7 bases in between that match TRBD2. Sequences were derived from PBMCs, sampled before the yellow fever booster vaccination. The CDR3 loop reads CSAETLSGRMTDTQYF. The sequenced DNA: TGCAGTGCCGAAACCCTTAGCGGGCGGATGACAGATACGCAGTATTTT.